One and the same sample provided the 28 T cell receptor beta chains below, sequenced in a study of blood T cell repertoires in COVID-19 (dated by TCRdb to the early 2020s). The library was prepared using the immunoSEQ multiplex PCR assay. TCRdb retrieved this table from immuneACCESS and kept in-frame rearrangements only. Not all clones are present; in checked studies, unresolved V genes account for under half, and no reason is known for the remainder. The sample records about 160,000 clones, around 82% of which are singletons. Of the sample, about 7.7% falls within the top ten clones. Sample: peripheral blood. These receptor sequences come from a woman aged 40 to 49 with COVID-19, enrolled during active disease.

This clone has just a few counts. In DNA form, the CDR3 reads TGTGCCTGTGGGACTAGCAGCCACAATGAGCAGTTCTTC. This codes for CACGTSSHNEQFF. The chain uses TRBV19 and TRBJ2-1; 9 nucleotides line up with TRBD2. The CDR3 length is 13 residues. The germline gives CDR1 LNHDA, CDR2 SQIVND (reference sequence). Trimming at V came to 11 bases and at J to 5 bases, leaving 7 bases not matched to a gene. The complete variable domain, with remaining parts taken from reference TRBV19 and TRBJ2-1, reads DGGITQSPKYLFRKEGQNVTLSCEQNLNHDAMYWYRQDPGQGLRLIYYSQIVNDFQKGDIAEGYSVSREKKESFPLTVTSAQKNPTAFYLCACGTSSHNEQFFGPGTRLTVL.

The rearrangement links TRBV5-1 to TRBJ1-2, with D unclear. Trimming removed 0 bases from V and 4 bases from J, with 13 bases in between. Germline CDR1 reads SGHRS; CDR2 reads YFSETQ. The CDR3 is made up of 15 amino acids. As DNA, the CDR3 is TGCGCCAGCAGCTTGGGGGTCAACGAGGCCTATGGCTACACCTTC. This codes for CASSLGVNEAYGYTF.

The rearrangement joins TRBV11-2 to TRBJ2-4; 8 bases are a match to TRBD1. Losses at the gene ends were 4 bases for V and 15 bases for J; bases not matched to a gene: 8. CDR3 size: 12 residues. Germline V gene lookup returns CDR1 SGHAT and CDR2 FQNNGV. The chain's CDR3 is CASSSDRDRTYF. The CDR3, as DNA: TGTGCCAGCAGCTCCGACCGGGACAGGACGTACTTC.

The V gene is TRBV6-1, the J gene TRBJ2-5; 10 bases fit TRBD1. Germline assignment: CDR1 MNHNS and CDR2 SASEGT. Unmatched junction bases numbered 8, after V lost 2 bases and J lost 5 bases. The CDR3 contains 16 residues. In DNA, the CDR3 is TGTGCCAGCAGTGAACCGGGACAGGGGAATGCGGAGACCCAGTACTTC. This gives the protein CASSEPGQGNAETQYF.

V gene TRBV5-6 combines with J gene TRBJ1-4, with D maybe TRBD1 (5 bases). The germline gives CDR1 SGHDT, CDR2 YYEEEE. CDR3 length: 16 amino acids. The V and J ends lost 3 bases and 2 bases respectively, with 14 bases between them. The CDR3 loop is CASSWGGGATNEKLFF. Written as DNA, the CDR3 is TGTGCCAGCAGCTGGGGCGGGGGAGCGACTAATGAAAAACTGTTTTTT.

V is TRBV13 and J is TRBJ2-1; weak D call: TRBD1 (5 bases). The germline gives CDR1 PRHDT, CDR2 FYEKMQ (reference sequence). V lost 7 bases and J lost 4, with 8 bases in between. The length of the CDR3 is 12 residues. The CDR3 nucleotides are TGTGCCAGCACTTCAGGGTACAATGAGCAGTTCTTC. Translated: CASTSGYNEQFF.

V is TRBV12-3 or TRBV12-4 and J is TRBJ1-2, with D possibly being TRBD1 (6 bases). V lost 4 bases, J lost 4 bases, and 10 bases lay in between. This CDR3 has 13 amino acids. CDR3 bases: TGTGCCAGCAGTTCCGGGACACTCTATGGCTACACCTTC. It encodes CASSSGTLYGYTF.

This clone occurred a few times. J is TRBJ2-4 and V is TRBV6-5, with D tentatively TRBD2 (5 bases). The V and J ends lost 5 bases and 3 bases respectively, with 14 bases between them. Germline V gene sequence: CDR1 MNHEY, CDR2 SVGAGI. This CDR3 is 15 amino acids long. The DNA of the CDR3 is TGTGCCAGCAGTCGTCTGGACTCGGGCAAAAACATTCAGTACTTC. Its protein is CASSRLDSGKNIQYF.

The chain links TRBV14 to TRBJ2-6, with D tentatively TRBD2 (5 bases). The length of the CDR3 is 17 residues. The V gene's germline CDR1 is SGHDN and CDR2 FVKESK. V was trimmed by 2 bases and J by 0 bases, leaving 11 bases between them. The CDR3 nucleotides are TGTGCCAGCAGCCAACGGGGTGTCGCCTCTGGGGCCAACGTCCTGACTTTC. Protein: CASSQRGVASGANVLTF.

V usage is TRBV12-3 or TRBV12-4 and J usage is TRBJ2-5; D is unclear. Trimming removed 6 bases at V and 7 bases at J, with 15 bases between. The CDR3 loop spans 13 amino acids. The CDR3, as DNA: TGTGCCAGCAGATTGACTGGTCTACCGACCCAGTACTTC. This codes for CASRLTGLPTQYF.

The chain joins TRBV4-1 to TRBJ1-4; D gene unclear. CDR1 is MGHRA, CDR2 YSYEKL, per germline. The V and J ends lost 0 bases and 3 bases respectively, with 11 bases between them. This CDR3 spans 16 amino acids. The DNA of the CDR3 is TGCGCCAGCAGCCAAGATAGGCAGGTCCCTAATGAAAAACTGTTTTTT. Protein sequence: CASSQDRQVPNEKLFF.

This chain links TRBV2 with TRBJ2-7; the match to TRBD1 covers 7 bases. The germline V gene encodes CDR1 SNHLY and CDR2 FYNNEI. V lost 8 bases to trimming and J lost 3 bases; unmatched junction nucleotides: 10. CDR3 size: 14 residues. CDR3 sequence (DNA): TGTGCCAGCTTAGTGAACAGGGGTTTCTACGAGCAGTACGTC. Protein sequence: CASLVNRGFYEQYV.

The V and J genes are TRBV19 and TRBJ1-3, with D possibly being TRBD1 (6 bases). Germline V CDR1 and CDR2: LNHDA, SQIVND (reference sequence). Deletions cut 9 bases from V and 4 bases from J, with 22 bases between. There are 16 residues in the CDR3. The CDR3 region is CASSPQGLARGNTIYF. CDR3 nucleotide sequence: TGTGCCAGCTCGCCGCAGGGGCTCGCGAGAGGAAACACCATATATTTT.

This clone was picked up one time. The chain has TRBV5-8 and TRBJ1-1; D is uncertain. V was clipped by 5 bases and J by 0 bases, with 17 bases between them. Germline CDR1 and CDR2: SGHTS and YDEGEE. The CDR3 totals 16 residues. The CDR3 DNA reads as TGTGCCAGCAGTCCCCCCGAGCACCCAATGAACACTGAAGCTTTCTTT. It codes for CASSPPEHPMNTEAFF.

The sample holds one count of this clone. The chain employs TRBV3-1 (or the pseudogene TRBV3-2) and TRBJ2-5; 8 bases line up with TRBD1. The germline V gene encodes CDR1 LGHDT and CDR2 YNNKEL (reference sequence). The V gene end was trimmed by 3 bases and the J gene end by 2 bases; junction bases not matched to a gene: 5. CDR3 size: 15 residues. CDR3 residues: CASSHVRTGQETQYF. CDR3 nucleotides: TGTGCCAGCAGCCACGTCCGGACAGGGCAAGAGACCCAGTACTTC.

V is TRBV6-4 and J is TRBJ2-3; TRBD1 might be the D (6 bases). CDR1 is MRHNA, CDR2 SNTAGT, per germline. This CDR3 contains 15 residues. The V and J ends lost 0 bases and 4 bases respectively, with 11 bases between them. DNA of the CDR3: TGTGCCAGCAGTGACTCGAGGGGGTTGGCAGATACGCAGTATTTT. It yields the protein CASSDSRGLADTQYF.

V usage is TRBV7-9 and J usage is TRBJ1-2; 10 nucleotides match TRBD1. Trimming cost V 7 bases and J 1 base; bases outside gene matches: 9. Germline V lookup: CDR1 SEHNR, CDR2 FQNEAQ (reference sequence). CDR3 length equals 16 residues. CDR3 bases: TGTGCCAGCACTTTGGGACAGGGGCCCGATAACTATGGCTACACCTTC. Its protein product is CASTLGQGPDNYGYTF.

V and J are TRBV14 and TRBJ1-2; a possible D gene is TRBD1 (6 bases). Germline assignment: CDR1 SGHDN and CDR2 FVKESK. The V end was cut by 6 bases, the J end by 8 bases, with 13 bases between. This CDR3 is built from 12 residues. Here the CDR3 reads CASSRGHSGYTF. The CDR3 nucleotides read TGTGCCAGCAGTAGGGGACACAGCGGCTACACCTTC. Supplemented by reference TRBV14 and TRBJ1-2, the full variable domain reads EAGVTQFPSHSVIEKGQTVTLRCDPISGHDNLYWYRRVMGKEIKFLLHFVKESKQDESGMPNNRFLAERTGGTYSTLKVQPAELEDSGVYFCASSRGHSGYTFGSGTRLTVV.

V usage is TRBV3-1 (or the pseudogene TRBV3-2) and J usage is TRBJ2-1, with D possibly matching TRBD1 (6 bases). Germline CDR1 LGHDT, CDR2 YNNKEL (reference sequence). The CDR3 is made up of 16 amino acids. V gave up 4 bases and J gave up 7 bases, with 20 bases separating them. DNA for the CDR3: TGTGCCAGCAGCCCCCAGGTGGGGGCAGACCTTAATGAGCAGTTCTTC. Protein sequence: CASSPQVGADLNEQFF.

The chain couples TRBV5-4 to TRBJ1-2; possible D gene TRBD1, 6 bases. The CDR3 is 14 residues long. Germline values: CDR1 SGHNT, CDR2 YYREEE (reference sequence). V dropped 4 bases and J dropped 1 base, with 11 bases sitting between them. The CDR3 sequence is CASSNGQFNYGYTF. The CDR3 DNA sequence: TGTGCCAGCAGCAACGGACAGTTTAACTATGGCTACACCTTC.

A few counts support this clone. The chain joins TRBV6-5 to TRBJ1-1; D perhaps matches TRBD1 (5 bases). CDR1 MNHEY and CDR2 SVGAGI come from the germline V gene. There are 14 residues in the CDR3. V was cut by 0 bases and J by 4 bases, with 9 bases left in between. The CDR3 protein is CASSYSGGSTEAFF. The CDR3 bases are TGTGCCAGCAGTTACTCGGGGGGTAGCACTGAAGCTTTCTTT.

The chain employs TRBV6-5 and TRBJ1-5; possible D gene TRBD1, 6 bases. This CDR3 contains 15 residues. The V gene lost 5 bases and the J gene lost 5 bases, with 16 bases spanning the gap. CDR1 is MNHEY, CDR2 SVGAGI, per germline. CDR3 amino acids: CASSTRGQSDQPQHF. The CDR3 DNA reads TGTGCCAGCAGTACAAGAGGACAGTCCGATCAGCCCCAGCATTTT.

The V and J genes are TRBV4-1 and TRBJ1-5; D is unresolved. In germline, CDR1 is MGHRA, CDR2 YSYEKL. The V end was cut by 0 bases, the J end by 0 bases, with 9 bases between. The CDR3 runs to 16 residues. CDR3 in amino acids: CASSQDSSYSNQPQHF. CDR3 coding DNA: TGCGCCAGCAGCCAAGATTCGAGCTATAGCAATCAGCCCCAGCATTTT.

The V and J genes are TRBV7-2 and TRBJ2-3; 11 bases fit TRBD2. Germline loops: CDR1 SGHTA, CDR2 FQGNSA. The CDR3 covers 16 residues. The V segment lost 0 bases and the J segment 3 bases; nucleotides outside the gene matches: 2. The chain's CDR3 is CASSLALAGGTDTQYF. The CDR3 DNA reads as TGTGCCAGCAGCTTAGCCCTAGCGGGGGGAACAGATACGCAGTATTTT.

Only one count was recorded for this clone. The chain uses TRBV28 and TRBJ2-5; 7 nucleotides match TRBD2. The length of the CDR3 is 13 residues. Germline lookup yields CDR1 MDHEN and CDR2 SYDVKM. After removal of 8 bases from V and 5 bases from J, the junction contained 8 bases not matched to a gene. The CDR3 is CASLSSGFETQYF. CDR3 nucleotides: TGTGCCAGCCTAAGTAGCGGGTTCGAGACCCAGTACTTC.

The J gene is TRBJ1-1, the V gene TRBV10-3; TRBD1 agrees at 11 bases. The V gene end was trimmed by 0 bases and the J gene end by 4 bases; junction bases not matched to a gene: 1. The CDR3 is 15 amino acids. CDR1 is ENHRY, CDR2 SYGVKD, per germline. The CDR3 DNA reads as TGTGCCATCAGTGAGTCAGGGACAGGGGGCACTGAAGCTTTCTTT. As protein: CAISESGTGGTEAFF.

This chain uses TRBV6-5 with TRBJ2-3; D might be TRBD2 (6 bases). The CDR3 covers 11 residues. Trimming left V 10 bases short and J 6 bases short, with 11 bases between. Germline assignment: CDR1 MNHEY and CDR2 SVGAGI. The CDR3 protein is CATLAKDTQYF. CDR3 nucleotide sequence: TGTGCCACCCTAGCGAAGGATACGCAGTATTTT.

The chain carries TRBV10-3 and TRBJ2-3; 8 bases line up with TRBD1. The CDR3 is made up of 12 amino acids. Germline V gives CDR1 ENHRY, CDR2 SYGVKD. V shed 11 bases and J 7 bases; nucleotides not matched to a gene: 8. The CDR3 protein is CASGQVGNTQYF. The CDR3 DNA reads as TGTGCCTCGGGACAGGTGGGGAATACGCAGTATTTT.